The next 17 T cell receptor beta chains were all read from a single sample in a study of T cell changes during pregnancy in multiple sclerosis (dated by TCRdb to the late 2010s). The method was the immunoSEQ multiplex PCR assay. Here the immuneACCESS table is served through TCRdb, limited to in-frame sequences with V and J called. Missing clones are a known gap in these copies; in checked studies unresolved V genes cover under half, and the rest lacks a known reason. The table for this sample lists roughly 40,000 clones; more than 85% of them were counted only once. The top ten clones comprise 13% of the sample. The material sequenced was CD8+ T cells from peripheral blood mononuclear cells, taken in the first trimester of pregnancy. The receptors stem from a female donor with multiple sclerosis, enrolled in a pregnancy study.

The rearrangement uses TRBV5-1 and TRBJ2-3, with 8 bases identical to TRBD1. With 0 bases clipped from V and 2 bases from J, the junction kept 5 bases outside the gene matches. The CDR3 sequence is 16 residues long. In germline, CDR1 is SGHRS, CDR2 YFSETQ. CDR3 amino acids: CASSLGLDRDTDTQYF. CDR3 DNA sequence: TGCGCCAGCAGCTTGGGTCTGGACAGGGACACAGATACGCAGTATTTT.

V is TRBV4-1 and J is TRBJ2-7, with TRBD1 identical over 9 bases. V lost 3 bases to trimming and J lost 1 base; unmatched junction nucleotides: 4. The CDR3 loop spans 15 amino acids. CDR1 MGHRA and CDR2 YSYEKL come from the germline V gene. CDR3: CASSQGQGFSYEQYF. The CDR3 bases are TGCGCCAGCAGCCAGGGACAGGGATTTTCCTACGAGCAGTACTTC.

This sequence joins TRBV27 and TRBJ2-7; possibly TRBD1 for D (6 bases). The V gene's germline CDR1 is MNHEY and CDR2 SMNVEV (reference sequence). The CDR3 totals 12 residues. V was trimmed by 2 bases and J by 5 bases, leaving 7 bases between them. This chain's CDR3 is CASSLRGNEQYF. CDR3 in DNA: TGTGCCAGCAGTTTAAGGGGGAACGAGCAGTACTTC.

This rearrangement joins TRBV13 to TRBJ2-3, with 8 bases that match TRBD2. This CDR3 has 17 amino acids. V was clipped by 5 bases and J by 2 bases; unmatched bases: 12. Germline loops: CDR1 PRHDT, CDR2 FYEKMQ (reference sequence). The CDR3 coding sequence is TGTGCCAGCAGCACGACACGCGGGGGGCCTACCACAGATACGCAGTATTTT. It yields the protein CASSTTRGGPTTDTQYF. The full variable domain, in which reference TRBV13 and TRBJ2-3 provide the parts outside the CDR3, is AAGVIQSPRHLIKEKRETATLKCYPIPRHDTVYWYQQGPGQDPQFLISFYEKMQSDKGSIPDRFSAQQFSDYHSELNMSSLELGDSALYFCASSTTRGGPTTDTQYFGPGTRLTVL.

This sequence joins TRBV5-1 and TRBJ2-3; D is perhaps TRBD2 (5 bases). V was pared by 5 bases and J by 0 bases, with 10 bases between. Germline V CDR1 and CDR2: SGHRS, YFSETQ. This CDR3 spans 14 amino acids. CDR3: CASSFSVSTDTQYF. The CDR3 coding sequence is TGCGCCAGCAGTTTTAGCGTGAGCACAGATACGCAGTATTTT. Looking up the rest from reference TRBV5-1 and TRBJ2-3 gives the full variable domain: KAGVTQTPRYLIKTRGQQVTLSCSPISGHRSVSWYQQTPGQGLQFLFEYFSETQRNKGNFPGRFSGRQFSNSRSEMNVSTLELGDSALYLCASSFSVSTDTQYFGPGTRLTVL.

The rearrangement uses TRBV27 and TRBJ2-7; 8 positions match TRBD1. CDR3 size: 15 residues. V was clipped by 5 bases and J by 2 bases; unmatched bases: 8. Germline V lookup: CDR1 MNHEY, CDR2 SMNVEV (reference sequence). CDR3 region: CASSPGPGQAYEQYF. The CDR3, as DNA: TGTGCCAGCAGTCCAGGACCGGGACAGGCCTACGAGCAGTACTTC.

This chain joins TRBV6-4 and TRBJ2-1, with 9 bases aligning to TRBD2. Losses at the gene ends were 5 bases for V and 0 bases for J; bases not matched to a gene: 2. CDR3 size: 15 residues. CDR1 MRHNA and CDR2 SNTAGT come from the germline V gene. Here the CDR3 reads CASSPRGGSYNEQFF. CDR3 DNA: TGTGCCAGCAGTCCGCGGGGGGGCTCCTACAATGAGCAGTTCTTC.

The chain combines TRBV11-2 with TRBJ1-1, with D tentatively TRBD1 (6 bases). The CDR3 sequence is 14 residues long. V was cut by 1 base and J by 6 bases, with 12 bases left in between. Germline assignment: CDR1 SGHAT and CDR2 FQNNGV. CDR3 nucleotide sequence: TGTGCCAGCAGCTTAGGAACAGGGTCTTCTGAAGCTTTCTTT. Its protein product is CASSLGTGSSEAFF.

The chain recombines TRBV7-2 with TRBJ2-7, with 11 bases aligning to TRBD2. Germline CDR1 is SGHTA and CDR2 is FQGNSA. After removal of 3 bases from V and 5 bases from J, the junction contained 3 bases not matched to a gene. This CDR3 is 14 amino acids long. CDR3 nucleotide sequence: TGTGCCAGCAGCTTTAGCGGGGGGGCCCACGAGCAGTACTTC. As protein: CASSFSGGAHEQYF. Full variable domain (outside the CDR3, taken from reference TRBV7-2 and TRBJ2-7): GAGVSQSPSNKVTEKGKDVELRCDPISGHTALYWYRQSLGQGLEFLIYFQGNSAPDKSGLPSDRFSAERTGGSVSTLTIQRTQQEDSAVYLCASSFSGGAHEQYFGPGTRLTVT.

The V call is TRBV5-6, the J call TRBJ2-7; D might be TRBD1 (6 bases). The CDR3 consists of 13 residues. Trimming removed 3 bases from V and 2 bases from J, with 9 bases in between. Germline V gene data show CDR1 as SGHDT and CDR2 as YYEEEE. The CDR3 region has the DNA TGTGCCAGCAGCTCAAAGGGGGCCTACGAGCAGTACTTC. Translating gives CASSSKGAYEQYF. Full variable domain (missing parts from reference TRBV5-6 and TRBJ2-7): DAGVTQSPTHLIKTRGQQVTLRCSPKSGHDTVSWYQQALGQGPQFIFQYYEEEERQRGNFPDRFSGHQFPNYSSELNVNALLLGDSALYLCASSSKGAYEQYFGPGTRLTVT.

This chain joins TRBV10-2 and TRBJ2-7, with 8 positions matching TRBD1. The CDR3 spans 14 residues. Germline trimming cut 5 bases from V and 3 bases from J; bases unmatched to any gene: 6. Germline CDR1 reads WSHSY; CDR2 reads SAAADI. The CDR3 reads CASSTGGFGYEQYF. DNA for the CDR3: TGCGCCAGCAGTACAGGGGGATTCGGCTACGAGCAGTACTTC.

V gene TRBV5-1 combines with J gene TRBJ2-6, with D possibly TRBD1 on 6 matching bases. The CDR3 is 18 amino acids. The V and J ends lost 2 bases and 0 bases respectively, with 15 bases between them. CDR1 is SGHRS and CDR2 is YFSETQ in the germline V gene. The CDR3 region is CASSLGNREPSGANVLTF. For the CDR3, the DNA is TGCGCCAGCAGCTTAGGGAACAGGGAACCCTCTGGGGCCAACGTCCTGACTTTC.

The CDR3, as DNA: TGTGCCAGCAGCCAATGGACACCCAAGGAGTCTTTCTTT. Translation: CASSQWTPKESFF. The chain has TRBV16 and TRBJ1-1; maybe TRBD1 (5 bases). CDR1 KGHSY and CDR2 FQNENV come from the germline V gene. This CDR3 contains 13 residues. The germline V and J ends were trimmed by 1 base and 12 bases, with 15 bases remaining between them.

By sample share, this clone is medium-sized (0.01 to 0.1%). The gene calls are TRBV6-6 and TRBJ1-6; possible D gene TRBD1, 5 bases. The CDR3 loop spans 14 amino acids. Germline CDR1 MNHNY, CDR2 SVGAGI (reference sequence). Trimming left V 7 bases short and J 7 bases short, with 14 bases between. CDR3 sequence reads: CASTPPGNNSPLHF. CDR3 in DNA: TGTGCCAGCACCCCCCCAGGGAACAATTCACCCCTCCACTTT.

Here the CDR3 reads CASSQTRGQPQHF. CDR3 bases: TGTGCCAGCAGCCAGACTAGAGGCCAGCCCCAGCATTTT. This rearrangement joins TRBV13 to TRBJ1-5; D is uncertain. V lost 5 bases and J 7 bases, leaving 12 bases between the germline ends. This CDR3 is built from 13 residues. Germline V lookup: CDR1 PRHDT, CDR2 FYEKMQ (reference sequence).

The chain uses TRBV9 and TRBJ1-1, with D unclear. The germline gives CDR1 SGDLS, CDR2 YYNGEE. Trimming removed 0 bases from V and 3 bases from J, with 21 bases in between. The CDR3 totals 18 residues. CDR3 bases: TGTGCCAGCAGCGTAGGTTCGAGGCCTATAATGACGGACACTGAAGCTTTCTTT. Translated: CASSVGSRPIMTDTEAFF.

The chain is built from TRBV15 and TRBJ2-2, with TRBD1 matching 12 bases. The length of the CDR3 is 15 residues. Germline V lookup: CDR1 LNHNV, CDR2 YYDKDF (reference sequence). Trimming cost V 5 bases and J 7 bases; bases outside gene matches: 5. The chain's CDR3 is CATSGDRGLGGELFF. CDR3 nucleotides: TGTGCCACCAGCGGGGACAGGGGGCTTGGCGGGGAGCTGTTTTTT.